A single sample is the source of the 11 T cell receptor beta chains below, sequenced in a study of Ad26.COV2.S vaccination and SARS-CoV-2 variants. Treatment reported: some 19 received Ad26.COV2.S at low or high dose, single or two shots; five or six received placebo; per-sample allocation not given. Samples analyzed were those drawn on day 63 after the first vaccine or placebo injection. Method: immunoSEQ multiplex PCR; TCRdb's copy keeps in-frame clones and lacks some. The profile covers more than 300,000 clones, with over 80% appearing a single time and approximately 2.1% taken by the ten largest. The sequenced sample was peripheral blood, obtained in a trial of Ad26.COV2.S vaccine versus placebo. These receptors originate from a person between 18 and 60 years old who received the Ad26.COV2.S COVID-19 vaccine or a placebo.

J is TRBJ2-7 and V is TRBV4-2, with D tentatively TRBD2 (6 bases). With 1 base removed from V and 0 bases from J, the gap between germline ends came to 13 bases. CDR3 length equals 16 residues. The germline V gene encodes CDR1 LGHNA and CDR2 YNFKEQ. DNA of the CDR3: TGTGCCAGCAGCCAAGCTCATGCGGGGCGCTCCTACGAGCAGTACTTC. It yields the protein CASSQAHAGRSYEQYF.

The V gene is TRBV3-1 (or the pseudogene TRBV3-2), the J gene TRBJ1-6, with a possible D match to TRBD1 (5 bases). Germline values: CDR1 LGHDT, CDR2 YNNKEL (reference sequence). Trimming left V 0 bases short and J 7 bases short, with 13 bases between. This CDR3 contains 16 residues. The CDR3 reads CASSQDRGRDNSPLHF. CDR3 nucleotide sequence: TGTGCCAGCAGCCAAGATCGGGGCAGGGACAATTCACCCCTCCACTTT.

As to this clone: The sample contains more than one DNA sequence encoding this CDR3. The chain combines TRBV3-1 (or the pseudogene TRBV3-2) with TRBJ1-2; D unresolved. Trimming took 1 base from V and 4 from J, leaving 4 bases between them. This CDR3 comprises 12 residues. Germline V gene sequence: CDR1 LGHDT, CDR2 YNNKEL (reference sequence). The CDR3 reads CASSQVSYGYTF. CDR3 sequence (DNA): TGTGCCAGCAGCCAAGTGTCCTATGGCTACACCTTC.

The chain couples TRBV2 to TRBJ2-2, with D tentatively TRBD1 (5 bases). Trimming pared 7 bases from V and 4 bases from J, leaving 13 bases between. Per germline, CDR1 SNHLY and CDR2 FYNNEI. The CDR3 has 14 amino acids. The CDR3 sequence: CASIKSRATGELFF. CDR3 bases: TGTGCCAGCATAAAGAGCAGGGCCACCGGGGAGCTGTTTTTT. The entire variable domain, with the rest obtained from reference TRBV2 and TRBJ2-2, is as follows: EPEVTQTPSHQVTQMGQEVILRCVPISNHLYFYWYRQILGQKVEFLVSFYNNEISEKSEIFDDQFSVERPDGSNFTLKIRSTKLEDSAMYFCASIKSRATGELFFGEGSRLTVL.

The CDR3 DNA is TGTGCCAGCAGTCGCGACACGGAGGTTAATCAGCCCCAGCATTTT. Its translation is CASSRDTEVNQPQHF. J is TRBJ1-5 and V is TRBV2; no definite D call. CDR1 is SNHLY, CDR2 FYNNEI, per germline. CDR3 length: 15 amino acids. V was pared by 5 bases and J by 4 bases, with 15 bases between.

The V and J genes are TRBV5-5 and TRBJ2-7; 7 nucleotides align to TRBD1. CDR1 and CDR2 (germline): SGHKS, YYEKEE (reference sequence). The CDR3 is 15 residues long. V shed 5 bases, J shed 0 bases, and the junction held 8 bases outside the gene matches. The CDR3 sequence: CASRSGGFSSYEQYF. The DNA for the CDR3 is TGTGCCAGCAGGTCAGGGGGATTCAGCTCCTACGAGCAGTACTTC.

Only one count was recorded for this clone. The J gene is TRBJ2-1, the V gene TRBV11-2, with D maybe TRBD2 (6 bases). V was pared by 0 bases and J by 6 bases, with 18 bases between. The CDR3 covers 17 residues. Looked up from germline, CDR1 is SGHAT and CDR2 is FQNNGV. CDR3 sequence: CASSLDFGGAQGNEQFF. The CDR3 DNA is TGTGCCAGCAGCTTAGATTTTGGCGGGGCGCAGGGCAATGAGCAGTTCTTC.

The chain recombines TRBV19 with TRBJ2-5; the D is unclear. The germline V gene has CDR1 LNHDA and CDR2 SQIVND (reference sequence). Trimming shortened V by 1 base and J by 5 bases, and 14 bases separated the two germline ends. CDR3 length: 15 amino acids. CDR3 DNA sequence: TGTGCCAGTAGTATAGCGGACCGCTCCTTCGAGACCCAGTACTTC. This gives the protein CASSIADRSFETQYF. The full variable domain, its missing parts supplied by reference TRBV19 and TRBJ2-5, is DGGITQSPKYLFRKEGQNVTLSCEQNLNHDAMYWYRQDPGQGLRLIYYSQIVNDFQKGDIAEGYSVSREKKESFPLTVTSAQKNPTAFYLCASSIADRSFETQYFGPGTRLLVL.

The chain employs TRBV11-1 and TRBJ2-2; 9 bases are shared with TRBD2. Germline lookup yields CDR1 SGHAT and CDR2 FQDESV (reference sequence). This CDR3 comprises 16 residues. Unmatched junction bases numbered 10, after V lost 5 bases and J lost 6 bases. In DNA form, the CDR3 reads TGTGCCAGCAGCCGGTGGGCGGGGGGGTCCGCCGGGGAGCTGTTTTTT. Translated: CASSRWAGGSAGELFF.

The V and J genes are TRBV5-6 and TRBJ1-5; TRBD1 matches at 9 bases. There are 15 residues in the CDR3. V lost 6 bases and J lost 6; bases outside the gene matches: 10. Germline V gene lookup returns CDR1 SGHDT and CDR2 YYEEEE. CDR3: CASTLRGTGSQPQHF. The CDR3 DNA is TGTGCCAGCACCCTCAGAGGGACAGGGAGTCAGCCCCAGCATTTT.

The V and J genes are TRBV7-2 and TRBJ2-1; D tentatively fits TRBD1 or TRBD2 (5 bases each). The CDR3 is made up of 17 amino acids. The germline V gene encodes CDR1 SGHTA and CDR2 FQGNSA. V shed 4 bases and J shed 0 bases, with 16 bases lying between them. CDR3 amino acids: CASSSGWSGSSYNEQFF. CDR3 in DNA: TGTGCCAGCAGCTCAGGGTGGTCAGGGAGCTCCTACAATGAGCAGTTCTTC.